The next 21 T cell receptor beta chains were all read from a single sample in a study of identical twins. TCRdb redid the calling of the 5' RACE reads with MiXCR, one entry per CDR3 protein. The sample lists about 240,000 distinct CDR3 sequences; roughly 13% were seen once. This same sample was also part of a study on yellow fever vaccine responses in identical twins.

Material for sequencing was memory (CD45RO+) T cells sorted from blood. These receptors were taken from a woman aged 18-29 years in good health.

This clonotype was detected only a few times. CDR3 residues: CASSDSFGVTGELFF. The CDR3 DNA reads TGTGCCAGCAGTGACTCGTTTGGAGTCACCGGGGAGCTGTTTTTT. The rearrangement joins TRBV6-4 to TRBJ2-2; no reliable D call. This CDR3 contains 15 residues. The germline V and J ends were trimmed by 0 bases and 4 bases, with 9 bases remaining between them. Germline V gene data show CDR1 as MRHNA and CDR2 as SNTAGT.

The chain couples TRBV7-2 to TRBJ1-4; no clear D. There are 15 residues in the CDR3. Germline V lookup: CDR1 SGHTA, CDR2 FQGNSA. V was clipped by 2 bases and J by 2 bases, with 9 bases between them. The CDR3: CASSLFRLTNEKLFF. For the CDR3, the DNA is TGTGCCAGCAGCTTATTTCGACTGACTAATGAAAAACTGTTTTTT.

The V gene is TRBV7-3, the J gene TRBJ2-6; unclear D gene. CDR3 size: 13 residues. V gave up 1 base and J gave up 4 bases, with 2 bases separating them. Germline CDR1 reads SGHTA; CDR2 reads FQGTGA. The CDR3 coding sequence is TGTGCCAGCAGCTTAAAAGGGGCCAACGTCCTGACTTTC. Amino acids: CASSLKGANVLTF.

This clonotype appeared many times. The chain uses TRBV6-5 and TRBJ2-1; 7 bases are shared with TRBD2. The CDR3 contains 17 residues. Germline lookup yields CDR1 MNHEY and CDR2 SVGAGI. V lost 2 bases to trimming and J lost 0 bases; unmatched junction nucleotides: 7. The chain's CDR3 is CASSYAPLAVSYNEQFF. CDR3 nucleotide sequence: TGTGCCAGCAGTTACGCACCTCTAGCGGTCTCCTACAATGAGCAGTTCTTC.

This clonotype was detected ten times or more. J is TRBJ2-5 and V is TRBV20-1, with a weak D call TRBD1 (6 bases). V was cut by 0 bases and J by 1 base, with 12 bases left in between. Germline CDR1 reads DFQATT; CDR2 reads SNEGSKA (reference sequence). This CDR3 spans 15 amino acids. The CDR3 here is CSARDFLGGQETQYF. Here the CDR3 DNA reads TGCAGTGCTAGAGATTTCCTAGGGGGCCAAGAGACCCAGTACTTC.

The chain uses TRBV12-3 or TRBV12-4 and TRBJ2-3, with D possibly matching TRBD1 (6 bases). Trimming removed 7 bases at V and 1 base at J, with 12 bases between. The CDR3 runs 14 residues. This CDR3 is CASILDSRTDTQYF. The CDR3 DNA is TGTGCCAGCATCCTGGACAGCCGCACAGATACGCAGTATTTT.

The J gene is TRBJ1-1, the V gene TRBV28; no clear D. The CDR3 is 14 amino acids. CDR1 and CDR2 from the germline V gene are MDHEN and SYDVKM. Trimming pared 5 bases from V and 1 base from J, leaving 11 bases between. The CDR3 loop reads CASSPRRPNTEAFF. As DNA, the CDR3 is TGTGCCAGCAGTCCTCGGAGACCGAACACTGAAGCTTTCTTT.

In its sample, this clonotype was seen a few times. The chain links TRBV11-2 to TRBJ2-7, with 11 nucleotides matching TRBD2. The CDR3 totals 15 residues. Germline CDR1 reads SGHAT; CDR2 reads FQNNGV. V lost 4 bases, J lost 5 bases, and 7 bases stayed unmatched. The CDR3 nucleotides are TGTGCCAGCAGCTGGTCTAGCGGGAGGAGCAACGAGCAGTACTTC. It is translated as CASSWSSGRSNEQYF.

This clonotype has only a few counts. The CDR3: CSAKSTSGNYEQYF. The CDR3 bases are TGCAGTGCTAAATCGACTAGCGGAAACTACGAGCAGTACTTC. The chain links TRBV20-1 to TRBJ2-7; TRBD2 matches 9 bases. Unmatched junction bases numbered 7, after V lost 4 bases and J lost 3 bases. CDR1 and CDR2 from the germline V gene are DFQATT and SNEGSKA (reference sequence). This CDR3 region has 14 residues.

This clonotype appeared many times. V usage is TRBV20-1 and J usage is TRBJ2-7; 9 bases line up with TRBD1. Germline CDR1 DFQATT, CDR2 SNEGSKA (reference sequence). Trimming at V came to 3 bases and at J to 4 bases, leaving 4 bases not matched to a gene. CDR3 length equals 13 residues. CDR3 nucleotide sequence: TGCAGTGCTAGGTACAGGGGGCTGTACGAGCAGTACTTC. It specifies CSARYRGLYEQYF.

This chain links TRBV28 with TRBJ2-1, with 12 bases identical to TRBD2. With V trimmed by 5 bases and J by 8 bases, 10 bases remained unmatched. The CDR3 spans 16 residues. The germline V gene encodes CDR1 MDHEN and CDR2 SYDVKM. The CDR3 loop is CASSLLAGGLGHEQFF. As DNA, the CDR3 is TGTGCCAGCAGTCTCCTAGCGGGAGGGCTAGGGCATGAGCAGTTCTTC.

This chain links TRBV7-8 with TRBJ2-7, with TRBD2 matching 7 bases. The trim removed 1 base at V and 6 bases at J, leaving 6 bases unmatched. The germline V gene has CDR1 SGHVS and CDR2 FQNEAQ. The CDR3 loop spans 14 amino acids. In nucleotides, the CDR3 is TGTGCCAGCAGCTTAGAGGCGGGAGCGGTCGAGCAGTACTTC. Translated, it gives CASSLEAGAVEQYF.

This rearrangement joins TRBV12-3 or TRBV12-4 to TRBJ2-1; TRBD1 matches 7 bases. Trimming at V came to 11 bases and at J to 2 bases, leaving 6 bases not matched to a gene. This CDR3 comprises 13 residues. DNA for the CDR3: TGTGCCTGTAGACAGGGACCCTACAATGAGCAGTTCTTC. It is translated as CACRQGPYNEQFF.

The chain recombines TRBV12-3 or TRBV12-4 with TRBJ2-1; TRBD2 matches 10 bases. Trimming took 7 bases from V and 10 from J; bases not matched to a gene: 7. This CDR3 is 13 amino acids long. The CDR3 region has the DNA TGTGCCAGCACCGCGGGACTAGCGCGAGAGCAGTTCTTC. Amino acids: CASTAGLAREQFF.

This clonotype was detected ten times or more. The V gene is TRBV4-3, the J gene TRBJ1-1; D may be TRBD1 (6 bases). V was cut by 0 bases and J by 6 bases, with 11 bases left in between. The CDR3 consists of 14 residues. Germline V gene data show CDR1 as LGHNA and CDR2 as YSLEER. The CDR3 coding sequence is TGCGCCAGCAGCCAAGATGGGACAAGCTCTGAAGCTTTCTTT. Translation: CASSQDGTSSEAFF.

CDR3 protein: CASSLDPSGTETQYF. The CDR3 DNA reads TGCGCCAGCAGCTTGGATCCTAGCGGGACAGAGACCCAGTACTTC. The chain is built from TRBV5-1 and TRBJ2-5; 9 bases fit TRBD2. The CDR3 consists of 15 residues. The germline gives CDR1 SGHRS, CDR2 YFSETQ. V lost 0 bases and J lost 4; bases outside the gene matches: 4.

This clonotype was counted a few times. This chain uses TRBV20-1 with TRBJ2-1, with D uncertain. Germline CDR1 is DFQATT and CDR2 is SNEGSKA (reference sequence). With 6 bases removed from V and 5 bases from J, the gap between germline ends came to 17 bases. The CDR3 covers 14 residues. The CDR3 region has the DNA TGCAGTGCCGGAGCGTGGGTAGGAAACAATGAGCAGTTCTTC. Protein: CSAGAWVGNNEQFF.

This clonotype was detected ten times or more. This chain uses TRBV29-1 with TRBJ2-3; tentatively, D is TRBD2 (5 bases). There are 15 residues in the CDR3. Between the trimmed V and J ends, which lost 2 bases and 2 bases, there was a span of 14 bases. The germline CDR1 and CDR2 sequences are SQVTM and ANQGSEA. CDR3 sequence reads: CSVERNEGYTDTQYF. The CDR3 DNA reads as TGCAGCGTTGAAAGAAACGAGGGATACACAGATACGCAGTATTTT.

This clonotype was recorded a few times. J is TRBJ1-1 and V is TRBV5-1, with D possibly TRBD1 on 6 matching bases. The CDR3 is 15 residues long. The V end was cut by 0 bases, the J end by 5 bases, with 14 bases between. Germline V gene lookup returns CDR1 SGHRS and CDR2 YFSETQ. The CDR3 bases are TGCGCCAGCAGCTTGGTAGGGGGTGTAGGGACTGAAGCTTTCTTT. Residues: CASSLVGGVGTEAFF.

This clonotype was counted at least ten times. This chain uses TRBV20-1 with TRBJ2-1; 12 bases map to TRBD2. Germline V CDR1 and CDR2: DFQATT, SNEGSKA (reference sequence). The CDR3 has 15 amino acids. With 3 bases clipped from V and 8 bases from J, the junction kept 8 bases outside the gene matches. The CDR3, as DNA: TGCAGTGCTAGCCCGCCGGGACTAGCGGGTCATGAGCAGTTCTTC. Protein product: CSASPPGLAGHEQFF.

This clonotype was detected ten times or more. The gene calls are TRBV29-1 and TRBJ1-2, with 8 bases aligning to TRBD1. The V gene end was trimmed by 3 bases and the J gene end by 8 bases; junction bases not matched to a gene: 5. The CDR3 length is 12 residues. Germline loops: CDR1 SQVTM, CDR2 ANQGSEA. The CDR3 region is CSVETGVGGYTF. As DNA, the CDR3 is TGCAGCGTTGAGACAGGGGTAGGGGGCTACACCTTC.